The 14 T cell receptor beta chains given below trace back to one sample, sequenced in a study of PD-1 blockade in classical Hodgkin lymphoma. Clones were read by immunoSEQ multiplex PCR, and TCRdb kept only the in-frame ones, dropping some. This sample has approximately 20,000 clones, with less than 85% found just once. Sample time point: cycle 4 day 1 (C4D1), after 6 weeks of nivolumab. With no exception, relapse followed autologous stem cell transplantation in all patients, and brentuximab vedotin exposure varied. Purified CD4+ T cells were obtained from thawed PBMCs through magnetic negative selection. The specimen was CD4+ T cells from blood, collected before the fourth cycle of nivolumab. These receptors came from a human donor with classical Hodgkin lymphoma.

The chain is built from TRBV19 and TRBJ2-5; D unresolved. This CDR3 is 13 amino acids long. Germline CDR1 LNHDA, CDR2 SQIVND (reference sequence). V was cut by 5 bases and J by 2 bases, with 9 bases left in between. The CDR3 DNA follows: TGTGCCAGTAGTCGGGCGGCTCAAGAGACCCAGTACTTC. It is translated as CASSRAAQETQYF.

This chain links TRBV5-4 with TRBJ1-2, with 9 bases lining up with TRBD1. V shed 10 bases, J shed 4 bases, and the junction held 8 bases outside the gene matches. The CDR3 covers 13 residues. Looked up from germline, CDR1 is SGHNT and CDR2 is YYREEE (reference sequence). The CDR3 reads CAGRTGGGYGYTF. The DNA for the CDR3 is TGTGCCGGACGAACAGGGGGCGGCTATGGCTACACCTTC.

V is TRBV7-9 and J is TRBJ2-3; the match to TRBD2 covers 7 bases. Germline V CDR1 and CDR2: SEHNR, FQNEAQ (reference sequence). V shed 5 bases, J shed 5 bases, and the junction held 10 bases outside the gene matches. The CDR3 extends over 15 amino acids. CDR3 amino acids: CASSILAGRGDTQYF. The CDR3 nucleotides are TGTGCCAGCAGCATATTAGCGGGTAGGGGAGATACGCAGTATTTT.

The gene calls are TRBV6-1 and TRBJ2-5; D is undetermined. The V gene's germline CDR1 is MNHNS and CDR2 SASEGT. This CDR3 has 13 amino acids. The germline V and J ends were trimmed by 4 bases and 5 bases, with 11 bases remaining between them. In nucleotides, the CDR3 is TGTGCCAGCAGTGGTGCCCCTCCGGAGACCCAGTACTTC. Translated: CASSGAPPETQYF.

The J gene is TRBJ1-5, the V gene TRBV6-1; weak D call: TRBD1 (5 bases). Germline CDR1 MNHNS, CDR2 SASEGT. CDR3 length equals 14 residues. V lost 6 bases and J lost 7, with 16 bases in between. CDR3 in amino acids: CASSLRSGQQPQHF. The CDR3 DNA is TGTGCCAGCAGCCTGAGGTCAGGGCAACAGCCCCAGCATTTT.

The chain carries TRBV2 and TRBJ2-7; TRBD2 matches at 8 bases. With V trimmed by 5 bases and J by 6 bases, 6 bases remained unmatched. The CDR3 runs to 13 residues. Looked up from germline, CDR1 is SNHLY and CDR2 is FYNNEI. The DNA for the CDR3 is TGTGCCAGCAGTCAGCGGGAGCGCCGCGAGCAGTACTTC. Translation: CASSQRERREQYF.

The rearrangement uses TRBV5-1 and TRBJ2-1, with D perhaps matching TRBD2 (5 bases). The CDR3 is 19 residues long. V dropped 0 bases and J dropped 0 bases, with 19 bases sitting between them. Germline loops: CDR1 SGHRS, CDR2 YFSETQ. In DNA, the CDR3 is TGCGCCAGCAGCTTGGGGGGAGTCCCCTTCCCGGTCTCCTACAATGAGCAGTTCTTC. Protein: CASSLGGVPFPVSYNEQFF.

The chain has TRBV28 and TRBJ1-4, with a weak D call TRBD1 (5 bases). CDR3 length: 15 amino acids. V was shortened by 3 bases and J by 1 base, with 9 bases between the two germline ends. Germline CDR1 MDHEN, CDR2 SYDVKM. The CDR3 is CASSFGGGTNEKLFF. CDR3 DNA sequence: TGTGCCAGCAGTTTTGGGGGGGGAACTAATGAAAAACTGTTTTTT.

The chain is built from TRBV29-1 and TRBJ2-2; D ambiguous. The germline V gene has CDR1 SQVTM and CDR2 ANQGSEA. This CDR3 has 13 amino acids. V was shortened by 5 bases and J by 1 base, with 8 bases between the two germline ends. The CDR3 nucleotides are TGCAGCGTTAGTTCAGAGAACACCGGGGAGCTGTTTTTT. Encoded protein: CSVSSENTGELFF.

The gene calls are TRBV18 and TRBJ1-1, with 7 nucleotides matching TRBD1. V lost 4 bases to trimming and J lost 2 bases; unmatched junction nucleotides: 4. The germline gives CDR1 KGHSH, CDR2 LQKENI. The CDR3 length is 14 residues. For the CDR3, the DNA is TGTGCCAGCTCACAGGGGGCGCAAAACACTGAAGCTTTCTTT. This encodes CASSQGAQNTEAFF.

V usage is TRBV19 and J usage is TRBJ1-2, with 7 bases that match TRBD1. This CDR3 spans 14 amino acids. Germline V lookup: CDR1 LNHDA, CDR2 SQIVND (reference sequence). Trimming at V came to 7 bases and at J to 0 bases, leaving 5 bases not matched to a gene. This chain's CDR3 is CASKRQGANYGYTF. The DNA for the CDR3 is TGTGCCAGTAAAAGACAGGGAGCTAACTATGGCTACACCTTC.

V and J are TRBV28 and TRBJ1-3; no clear D. CDR3 length: 15 amino acids. Trimming left V 2 bases short and J 0 bases short, with 8 bases between. CDR1 is MDHEN, CDR2 SYDVKM, per germline. This CDR3 reads CASSLELYSGNTIYF. The CDR3, as DNA: TGTGCCAGCAGTTTAGAATTATACTCTGGAAACACCATATATTTT.

With regard to this clone: Other DNA sequences in the sample encode the same CDR3. The chain links TRBV7-9 to TRBJ2-2; TRBD2 is a possible D gene (7 bases). V lost 0 bases, J lost 5 bases, and 16 bases lay in between. The CDR3 runs to 17 residues. Germline assignment: CDR1 SEHNR and CDR2 FQNEAQ (reference sequence). This chain's CDR3 is CASSLAGGGYGTGELFF. The DNA of the CDR3 is TGTGCCAGCAGCTTAGCGGGGGGGGGCTACGGAACCGGGGAGCTGTTTTTT. Supplemented by reference TRBV7-9 and TRBJ2-2, the full variable domain reads DTGVSQNPRHKITKRGQNVTFRCDPISEHNRLYWYRQTLGQGPEFLTYFQNEAQLEKSRLLSDRFSAERPKGSFSTLEIQRTEQGDSAMYLCASSLAGGGYGTGELFFGEGSRLTVL.

The rearrangement joins TRBV15 to TRBJ2-4; 13 bases map to TRBD2. V shed 2 bases and J 5 bases; nucleotides not matched to a gene: 6. CDR1 and CDR2 (germline): LNHNV, YYDKDF (reference sequence). CDR3 length: 17 amino acids. CDR3 nucleotides: TGTGCCACCAGCAGACGACTAGCGGGAGGATTTGAAAACATTCAGTACTTC. This sequence encodes CATSRRLAGGFENIQYF.